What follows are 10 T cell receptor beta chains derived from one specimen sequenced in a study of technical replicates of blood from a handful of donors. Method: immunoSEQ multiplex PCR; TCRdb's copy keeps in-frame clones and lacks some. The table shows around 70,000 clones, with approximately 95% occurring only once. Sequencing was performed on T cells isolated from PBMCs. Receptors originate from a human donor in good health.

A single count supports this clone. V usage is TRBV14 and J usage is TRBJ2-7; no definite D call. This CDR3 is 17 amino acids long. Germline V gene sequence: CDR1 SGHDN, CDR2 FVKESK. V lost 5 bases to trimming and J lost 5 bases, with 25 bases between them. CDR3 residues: CASSARLQTTSGHEQYF. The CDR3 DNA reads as TGTGCCAGCAGCGCACGACTCCAAACTACCTCCGGCCACGAGCAGTACTTC.

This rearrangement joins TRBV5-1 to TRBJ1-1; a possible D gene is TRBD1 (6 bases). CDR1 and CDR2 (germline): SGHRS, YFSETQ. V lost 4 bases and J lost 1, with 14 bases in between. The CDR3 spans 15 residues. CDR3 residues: CASSLTGGQNTEAFF. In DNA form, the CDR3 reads TGCGCCAGCAGCCTGACAGGCGGCCAGAACACTGAAGCTTTCTTT.

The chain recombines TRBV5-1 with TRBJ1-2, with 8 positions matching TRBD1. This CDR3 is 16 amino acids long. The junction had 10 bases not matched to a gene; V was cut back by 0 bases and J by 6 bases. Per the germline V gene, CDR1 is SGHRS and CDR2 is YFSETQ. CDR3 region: CASSLGTGTGLDGYTF. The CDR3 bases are TGCGCCAGCAGCTTGGGGACAGGGACGGGGCTCGATGGCTACACCTTC.

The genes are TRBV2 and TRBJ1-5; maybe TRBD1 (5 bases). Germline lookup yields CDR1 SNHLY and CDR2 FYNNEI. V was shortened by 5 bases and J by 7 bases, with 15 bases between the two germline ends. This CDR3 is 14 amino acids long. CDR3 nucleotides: TGTGCCAGCAGTCCCCGGGCAGGGATCCAGCCCCAGCATTTT. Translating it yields CASSPRAGIQPQHF.

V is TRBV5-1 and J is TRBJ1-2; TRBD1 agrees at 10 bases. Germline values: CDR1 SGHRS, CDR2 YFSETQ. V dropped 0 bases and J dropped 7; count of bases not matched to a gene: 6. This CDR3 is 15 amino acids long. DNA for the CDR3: TGCGCCAGCAGCTTGGAAGCGACAGGGGGCGGTGGCTACACCTTC. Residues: CASSLEATGGGGYTF.

The CDR3 loop is CASRGPPTGELFF. The CDR3 DNA follows: TGTGCCAGCAGGGGGCCCCCCACCGGGGAGCTGTTTTTT. The chain links TRBV6-1 to TRBJ2-2; D may be TRBD1 (5 bases). Germline assignment: CDR1 MNHNS and CDR2 SASEGT. Trimming removed 6 bases from V and 4 bases from J, with 9 bases in between. The CDR3 loop spans 13 amino acids.

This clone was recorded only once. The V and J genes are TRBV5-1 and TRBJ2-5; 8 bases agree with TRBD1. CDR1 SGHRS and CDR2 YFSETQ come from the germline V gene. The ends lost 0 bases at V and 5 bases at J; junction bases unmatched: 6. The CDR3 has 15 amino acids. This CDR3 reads CASSLAGQGGETQYF. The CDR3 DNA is TGCGCCAGCAGCTTGGCCGGACAGGGCGGTGAGACCCAGTACTTC.

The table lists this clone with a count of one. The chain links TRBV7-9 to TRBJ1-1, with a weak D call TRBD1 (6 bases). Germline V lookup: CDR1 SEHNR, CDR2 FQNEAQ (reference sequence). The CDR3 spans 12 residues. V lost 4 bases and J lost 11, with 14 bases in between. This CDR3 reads CASSWGSGVAFF. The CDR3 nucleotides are TGTGCCAGCAGCTGGGGTTCAGGGGTTGCTTTCTTT. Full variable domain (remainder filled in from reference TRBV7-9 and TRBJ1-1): DTGVSQNPRHKITKRGQNVTFRCDPISEHNRLYWYRQTLGQGPEFLTYFQNEAQLEKSRLLSDRFSAERPKGSFSTLEIQRTEQGDSAMYLCASSWGSGVAFFGQGTRLTVV.

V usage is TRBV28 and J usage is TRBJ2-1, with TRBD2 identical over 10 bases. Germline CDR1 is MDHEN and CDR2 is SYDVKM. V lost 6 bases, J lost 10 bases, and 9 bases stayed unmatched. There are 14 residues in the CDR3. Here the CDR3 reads CASSGVAGGSEQFF. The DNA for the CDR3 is TGTGCCAGCAGCGGGGTAGCGGGAGGCTCGGAGCAGTTCTTC.

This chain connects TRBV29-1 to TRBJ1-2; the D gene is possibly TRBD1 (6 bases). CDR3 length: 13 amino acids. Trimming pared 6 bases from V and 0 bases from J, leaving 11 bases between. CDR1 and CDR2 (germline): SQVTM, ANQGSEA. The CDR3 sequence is CSVGQQANYGYTF. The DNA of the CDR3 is TGCAGCGTAGGACAGCAGGCTAACTATGGCTACACCTTC.